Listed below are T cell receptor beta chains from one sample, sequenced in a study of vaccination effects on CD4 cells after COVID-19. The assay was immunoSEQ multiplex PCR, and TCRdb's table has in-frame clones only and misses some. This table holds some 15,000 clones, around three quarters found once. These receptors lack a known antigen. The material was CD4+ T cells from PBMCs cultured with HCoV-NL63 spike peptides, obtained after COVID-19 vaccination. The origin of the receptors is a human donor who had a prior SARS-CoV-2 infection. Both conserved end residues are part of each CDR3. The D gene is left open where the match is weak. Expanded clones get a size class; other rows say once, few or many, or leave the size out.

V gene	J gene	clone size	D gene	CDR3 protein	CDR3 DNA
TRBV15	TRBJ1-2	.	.	CATSRERFRDGNTF	TGTGCCACCAGCAGAGAAAGATTTCGGGATGGGAACACCTTC
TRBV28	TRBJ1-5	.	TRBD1	CASSITVGTGNQPQHF	TGTGCCAGCAGTATTACCGTAGGGACAGGGAATCAGCCCCAGCATTTT
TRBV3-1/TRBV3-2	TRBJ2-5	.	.	CASSACPGEETQYF	TGTGCCAGCAGCGCTTGCCCAGGGGAAGAGACCCAGTACTTC
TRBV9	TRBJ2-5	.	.	CASSPRYGSLETQYF	TGTGCCAGCAGCCCTCGATATGGGTCCTTGGAGACCCAGTACTTC
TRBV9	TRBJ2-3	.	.	CASSAGTADPSDTQYF	TGTGCCAGCAGCGCCGGGACCGCGGACCCATCAGATACGCAGTATTTT
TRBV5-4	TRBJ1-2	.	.	CASSPRSGSTIYGYTF	TGTGCCAGCAGCCCTCGGAGCGGCAGCACGATCTATGGCTACACCTTC
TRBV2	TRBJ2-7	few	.	CASSAHGGTYEQYF	TGTGCCAGCAGTGCCCATGGGGGAACCTACGAGCAGTACTTC
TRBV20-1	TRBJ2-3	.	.	CSASSGDTQYF	TGCAGTGCAAGCTCTGGTGATACGCAGTATTTT
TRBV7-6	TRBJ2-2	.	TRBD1	CASSPSKSYRDSDTGELFF	TGTGCCAGCAGCCCGTCCAAAAGCTACCGGGACAGCGACACCGGGGAGCTGTTTTTT
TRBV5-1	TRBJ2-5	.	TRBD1	CASSLGARGPEETQYF	TGCGCCAGCAGCTTGGGAGCCAGGGGGCCTGAGGAGACCCAGTACTTC
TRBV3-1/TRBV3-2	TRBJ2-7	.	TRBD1	CASSLHTGTGTSEQYF	TGTGCCAGCAGCCTACACACCGGGACAGGGACAAGCGAGCAGTACTTC
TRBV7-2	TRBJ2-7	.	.	CASSLVGGPYEQYF	TGTGCCAGCAGTCTAGTGGGGGGCCCTTACGAGCAGTACTTC
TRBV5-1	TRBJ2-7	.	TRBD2	CASSRSGLAVQYEQYF	TGCGCCAGCAGCCGCAGCGGACTAGCGGTTCAATACGAGCAGTACTTC
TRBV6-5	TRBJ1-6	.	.	CASSYSGLNNSPLHF	TGTGCCAGCAGTTACTCGGGACTTAACAATTCACCCCTCCACTTT
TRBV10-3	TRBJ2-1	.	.	CAISEGQPYYNEQFF	TGTGCCATCAGTGAGGGACAACCCTACTACAATGAGCAGTTCTTC
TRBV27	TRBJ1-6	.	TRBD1	CASRDRGHTYNSPLHF	TGTGCCAGCAGAGACAGGGGGCACACCTATAATTCACCCCTCCACTTT
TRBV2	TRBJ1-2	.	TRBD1	CASNRTGGDYGYTF	TGTGCCAGCAACCGGACAGGGGGCGACTATGGCTACACCTTC
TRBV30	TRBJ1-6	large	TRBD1	CAWSVQGGGSPLHF	TGTGCCTGGAGTGTACAGGGGGGAGGATCACCCCTCCACTTT
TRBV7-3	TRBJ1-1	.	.	CASSPTTGPGEAFF	TGTGCCAGCAGCCCGACTACAGGGCCCGGTGAAGCTTTCTTT
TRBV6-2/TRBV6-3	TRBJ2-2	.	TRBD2	CASSYPGLAGGTGELFF	TGTGCCAGCAGTTACCCCGGACTAGCGGGAGGGACCGGGGAGCTGTTTTTT
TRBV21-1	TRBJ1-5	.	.	CASANTQGGCNQPQHF	TGTGCCAGCGCCAATACTCAGGGGGGATGCAATCAGCCCCAGCATTTT
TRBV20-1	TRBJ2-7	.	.	CSARRSDEQYF	TGCAGTGCTAGAAGGTCTGACGAGCAGTACTTC
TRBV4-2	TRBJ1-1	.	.	CASSQASNTEAFF	TGTGCCAGCAGCCAAGCTTCGAACACTGAAGCTTTCTTT
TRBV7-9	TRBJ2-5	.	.	CASSFSGLTDQETQYF	TGTGCCAGCAGCTTTTCGGGCCTTACCGACCAAGAGACCCAGTACTTC
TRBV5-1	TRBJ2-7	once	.	CASSFDTGRLNEQYF	TGCGCCAGCAGCTTCGACACAGGGCGATTGAACGAGCAGTACTTC
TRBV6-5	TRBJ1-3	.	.	CASSKGGVPGNTIYF	TGTGCCAGCAGCAAGGGGGGGGTCCCTGGAAACACCATATATTTT
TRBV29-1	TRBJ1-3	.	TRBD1	CSVRQGTGNTIYF	TGCAGCGTTCGACAGGGAACTGGAAACACCATATATTTT
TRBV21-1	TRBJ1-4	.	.	CASSKEMTGGFCEKLFF	TGTGCCAGCAGCAAAGAAATGACAGGGGGCTTCTGTGAAAAACTGTTTTTT
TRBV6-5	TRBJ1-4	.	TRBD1	CASSIDRVTNEKLFF	TGTGCCAGCAGCATCGACAGGGTCACTAATGAAAAACTGTTTTTT
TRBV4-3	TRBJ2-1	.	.	CASSQEKERTGQFF	TGCGCCAGCAGCCAAGAAAAGGAGAGAACAGGGCAGTTCTTC
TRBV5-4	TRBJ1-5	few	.	CASSLAGVNQPQHF	TGTGCCAGCAGCTTGGCGGGGGTGAATCAGCCCCAGCATTTT
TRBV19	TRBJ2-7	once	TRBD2	CASRRTSGTGRQYF	TGTGCCAGCCGACGGACTAGCGGCACCGGAAGGCAGTACTTC
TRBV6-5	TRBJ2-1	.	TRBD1	CASSYRGYSTGEFF	TGTGCCAGCAGTTATCGGGGGTATTCGACAGGGGAGTTCTTC
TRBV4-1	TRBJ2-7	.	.	CASSQEQTYEQYF	TGCGCCAGCAGCCAAGAACAGACATACGAGCAGTACTTC
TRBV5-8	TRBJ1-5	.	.	CASSRNRDGAQHF	TGTGCCAGCAGCCGAAACAGGGATGGGGCCCAGCATTTT
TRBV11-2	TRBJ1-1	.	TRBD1	CASSLNTGDTEAFF	TGTGCCAGCAGCCTGAACACAGGGGACACTGAAGCTTTCTTT
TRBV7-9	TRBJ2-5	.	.	CASIAVGGETQYF	TGTGCCAGCATCGCGGTGGGGGGAGAGACCCAGTACTTC
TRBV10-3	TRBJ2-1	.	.	CAVKDFSYNEQFF	TGTGCCGTCAAAGACTTCTCGTACAATGAGCAGTTCTTC
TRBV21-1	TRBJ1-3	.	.	CASSKEGGVSGNTIYF	TGTGCCAGCAGCAAAGAGGGAGGGGTTAGTGGAAACACCATATATTTT